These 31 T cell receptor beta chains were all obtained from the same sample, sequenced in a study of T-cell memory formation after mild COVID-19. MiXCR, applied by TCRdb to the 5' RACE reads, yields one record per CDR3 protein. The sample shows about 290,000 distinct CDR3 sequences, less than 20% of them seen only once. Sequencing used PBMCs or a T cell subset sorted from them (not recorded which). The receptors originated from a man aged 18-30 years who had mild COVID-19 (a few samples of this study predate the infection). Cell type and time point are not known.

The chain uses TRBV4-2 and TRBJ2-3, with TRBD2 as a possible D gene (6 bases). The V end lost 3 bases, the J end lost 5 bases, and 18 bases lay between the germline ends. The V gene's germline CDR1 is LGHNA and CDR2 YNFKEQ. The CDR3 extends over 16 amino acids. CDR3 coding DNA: TGTGCCAGCAGCCAGGCCACGGGAATCGGGGGAGATACGCAGTATTTT. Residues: CASSQATGIGGDTQYF.

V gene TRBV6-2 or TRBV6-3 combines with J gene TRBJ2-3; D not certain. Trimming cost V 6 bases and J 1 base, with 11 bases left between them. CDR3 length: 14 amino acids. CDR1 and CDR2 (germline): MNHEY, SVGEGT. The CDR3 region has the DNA TGTGCCAGCAGGCGCGACTCCCGCACAGATACGCAGTATTTT. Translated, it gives CASRRDSRTDTQYF.

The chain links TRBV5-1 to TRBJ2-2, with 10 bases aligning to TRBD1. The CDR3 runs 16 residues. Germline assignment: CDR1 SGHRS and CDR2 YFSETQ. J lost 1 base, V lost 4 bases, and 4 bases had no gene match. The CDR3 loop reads CASSPGQGRNTGELFF. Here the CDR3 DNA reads TGCGCCAGCAGCCCGGGACAGGGGAGGAACACCGGGGAGCTGTTTTTT.

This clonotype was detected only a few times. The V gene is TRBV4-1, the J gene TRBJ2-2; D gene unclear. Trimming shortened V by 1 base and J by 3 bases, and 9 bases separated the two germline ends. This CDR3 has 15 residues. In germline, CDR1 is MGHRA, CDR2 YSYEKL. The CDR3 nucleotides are TGCGCCAGCAGCCAAGTGGTGTCCGACACCGGGGAGCTGTTTTTT. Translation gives CASSQVVSDTGELFF.

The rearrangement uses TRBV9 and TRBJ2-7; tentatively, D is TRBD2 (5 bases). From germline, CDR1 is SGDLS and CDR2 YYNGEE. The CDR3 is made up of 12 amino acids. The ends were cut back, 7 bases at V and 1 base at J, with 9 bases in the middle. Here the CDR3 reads CASGRGSYEQYF. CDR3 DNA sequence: TGTGCCAGCGGGAGAGGGTCCTACGAGCAGTACTTC.

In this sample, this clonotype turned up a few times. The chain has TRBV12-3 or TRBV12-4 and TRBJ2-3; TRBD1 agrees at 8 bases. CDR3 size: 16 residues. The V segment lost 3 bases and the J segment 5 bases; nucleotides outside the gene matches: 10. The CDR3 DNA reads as TGTGCCAGCAGTTTTTACCGGCAGGGGGCTGGAGATACGCAGTATTTT. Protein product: CASSFYRQGAGDTQYF.

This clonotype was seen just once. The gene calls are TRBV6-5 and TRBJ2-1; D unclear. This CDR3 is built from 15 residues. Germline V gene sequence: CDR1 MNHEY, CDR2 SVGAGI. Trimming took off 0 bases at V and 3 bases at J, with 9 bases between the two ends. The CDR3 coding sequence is TGTGCCAGCAGTTACTCGGATGCCAGCTACAATGAGCAGTTCTTC. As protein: CASSYSDASYNEQFF.

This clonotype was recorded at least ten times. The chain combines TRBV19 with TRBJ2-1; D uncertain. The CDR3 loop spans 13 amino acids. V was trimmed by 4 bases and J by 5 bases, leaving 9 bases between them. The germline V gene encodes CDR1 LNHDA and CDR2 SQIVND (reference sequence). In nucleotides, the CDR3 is TGTGCCAGTAGTACCGGGTTGAACAATGAGCAGTTCTTC. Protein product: CASSTGLNNEQFF.

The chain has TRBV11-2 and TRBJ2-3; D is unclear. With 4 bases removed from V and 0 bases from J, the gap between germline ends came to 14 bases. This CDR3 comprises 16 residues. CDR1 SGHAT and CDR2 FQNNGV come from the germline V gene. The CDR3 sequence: CASSSFLASSTDTQYF. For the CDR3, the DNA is TGTGCCAGCAGCTCCTTCTTAGCATCCAGCACAGATACGCAGTATTTT.

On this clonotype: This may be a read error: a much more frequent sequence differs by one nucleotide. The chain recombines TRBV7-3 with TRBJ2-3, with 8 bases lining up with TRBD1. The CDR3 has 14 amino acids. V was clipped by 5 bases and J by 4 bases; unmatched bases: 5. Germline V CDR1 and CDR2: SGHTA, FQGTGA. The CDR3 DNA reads TGTGCCAGCAGCCATGACAGGGGAGCAGATACGCAGTATTTT. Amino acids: CASSHDRGADTQYF. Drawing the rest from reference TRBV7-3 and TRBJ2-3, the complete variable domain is GAGVSQTPSNKVTEKGKYVELRCDPISGHTALYWYRQSLGQGPEFLIYFQGTGAADDSGLPNDRFFAVRPEGSVSTLKIQRTERGDSAVYLCASSHDRGADTQYFGPGTRLTVL.

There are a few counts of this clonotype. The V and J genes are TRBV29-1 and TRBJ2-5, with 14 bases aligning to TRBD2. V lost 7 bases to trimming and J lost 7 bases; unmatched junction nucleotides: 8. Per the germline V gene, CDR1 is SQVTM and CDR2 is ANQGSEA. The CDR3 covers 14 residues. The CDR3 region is CSAYGTSGGGTQYF. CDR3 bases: TGCAGCGCCTACGGGACTAGCGGGGGTGGGACCCAGTACTTC.

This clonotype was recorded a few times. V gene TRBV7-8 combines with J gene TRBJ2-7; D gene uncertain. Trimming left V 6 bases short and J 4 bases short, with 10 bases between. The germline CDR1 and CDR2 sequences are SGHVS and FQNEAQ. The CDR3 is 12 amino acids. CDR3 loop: CASSSPPYEQYF. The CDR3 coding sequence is TGTGCCAGCAGTTCACCCCCTTACGAGCAGTACTTC.

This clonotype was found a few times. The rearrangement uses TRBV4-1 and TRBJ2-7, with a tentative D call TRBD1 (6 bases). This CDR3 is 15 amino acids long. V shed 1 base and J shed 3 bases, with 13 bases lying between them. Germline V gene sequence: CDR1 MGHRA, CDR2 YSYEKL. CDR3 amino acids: CASSQGPGQIYEQYF. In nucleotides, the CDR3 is TGCGCCAGCAGCCAAGGGCCCGGACAGATCTACGAGCAGTACTTC.

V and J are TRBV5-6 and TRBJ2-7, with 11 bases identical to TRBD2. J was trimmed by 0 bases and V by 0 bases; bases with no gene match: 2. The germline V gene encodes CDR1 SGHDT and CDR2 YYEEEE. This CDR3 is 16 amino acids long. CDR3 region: CASSLASGGYSYEQYV. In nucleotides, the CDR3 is TGTGCCAGCAGCTTGGCTAGCGGGGGGTACTCCTACGAGCAGTACGTC.

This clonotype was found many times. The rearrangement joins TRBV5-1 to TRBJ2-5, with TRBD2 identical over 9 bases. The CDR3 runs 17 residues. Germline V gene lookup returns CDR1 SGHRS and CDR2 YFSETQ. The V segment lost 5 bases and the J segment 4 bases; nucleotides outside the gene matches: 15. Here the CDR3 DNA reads TGCGCCAGCAGACCAGGTTTGCGGGGGGGCGGAGGAGAGACCCAGTACTTC. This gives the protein CASRPGLRGGGGETQYF.

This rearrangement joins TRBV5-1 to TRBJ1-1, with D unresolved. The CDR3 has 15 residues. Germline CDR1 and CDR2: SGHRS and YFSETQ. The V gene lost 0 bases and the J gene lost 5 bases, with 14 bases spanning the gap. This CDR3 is CASSLGLGSMTEAFF. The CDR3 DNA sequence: TGCGCCAGCAGCTTGGGGCTGGGATCGATGACTGAAGCTTTCTTT.

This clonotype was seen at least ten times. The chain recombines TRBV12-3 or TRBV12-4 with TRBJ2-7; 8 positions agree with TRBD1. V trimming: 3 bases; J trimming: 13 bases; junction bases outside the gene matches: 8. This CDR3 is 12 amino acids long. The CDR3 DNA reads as TGTGCCAGCAGTTTTACCCCGGGACAGGCCTACGTC. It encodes CASSFTPGQAYV.

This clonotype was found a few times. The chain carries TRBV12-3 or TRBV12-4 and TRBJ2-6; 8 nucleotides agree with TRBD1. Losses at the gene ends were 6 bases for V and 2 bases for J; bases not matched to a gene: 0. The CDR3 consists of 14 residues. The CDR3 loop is CASRGQAGANVLTF. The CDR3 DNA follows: TGTGCCAGCAGGGGACAGGCTGGGGCCAACGTCCTGACTTTC.

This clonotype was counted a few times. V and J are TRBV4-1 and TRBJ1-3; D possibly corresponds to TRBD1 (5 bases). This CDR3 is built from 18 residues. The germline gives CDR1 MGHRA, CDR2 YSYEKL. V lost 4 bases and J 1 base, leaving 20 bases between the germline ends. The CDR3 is CASSPLGTARSSGNTIYF. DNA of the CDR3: TGCGCCAGCAGCCCGCTCGGGACGGCTCGTTCTTCTGGAAACACCATATATTTT.

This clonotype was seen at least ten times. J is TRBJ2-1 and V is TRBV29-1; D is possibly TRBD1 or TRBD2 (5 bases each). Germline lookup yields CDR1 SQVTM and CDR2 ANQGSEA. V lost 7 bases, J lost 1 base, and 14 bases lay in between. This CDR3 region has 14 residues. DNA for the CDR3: TGCAGCGGAACCGGGACCCCGTCCTACAATGAGCAGTTCTTC. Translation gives CSGTGTPSYNEQFF.

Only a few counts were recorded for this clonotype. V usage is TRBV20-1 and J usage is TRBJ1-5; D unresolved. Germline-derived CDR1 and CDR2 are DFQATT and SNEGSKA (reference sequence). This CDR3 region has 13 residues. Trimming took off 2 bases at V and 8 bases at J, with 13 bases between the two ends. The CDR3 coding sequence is TGCAGTGCTAGAAGTCTAGTAAGGGAGCCCCAGCATTTT. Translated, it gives CSARSLVREPQHF.

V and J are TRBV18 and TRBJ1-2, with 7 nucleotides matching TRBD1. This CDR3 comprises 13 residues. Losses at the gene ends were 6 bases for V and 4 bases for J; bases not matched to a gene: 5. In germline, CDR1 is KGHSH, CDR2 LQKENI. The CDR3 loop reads CASSQPGGYGYTF. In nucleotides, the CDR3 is TGTGCCAGCTCGCAACCAGGGGGCTATGGCTACACCTTC.

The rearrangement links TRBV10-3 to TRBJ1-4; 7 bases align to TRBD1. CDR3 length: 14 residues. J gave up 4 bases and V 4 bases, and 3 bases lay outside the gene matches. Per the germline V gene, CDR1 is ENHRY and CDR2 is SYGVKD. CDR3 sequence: CAISGTGNNEKLFF. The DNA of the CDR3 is TGTGCCATCAGTGGGACAGGAAATAATGAAAAACTGTTTTTT.

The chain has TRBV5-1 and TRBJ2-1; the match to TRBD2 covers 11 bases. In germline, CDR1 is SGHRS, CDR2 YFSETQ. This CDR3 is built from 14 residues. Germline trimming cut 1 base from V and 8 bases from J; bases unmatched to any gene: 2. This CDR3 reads CASSLTSGGDEQFF. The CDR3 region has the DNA TGCGCCAGCAGCTTGACTAGCGGGGGTGATGAGCAGTTCTTC. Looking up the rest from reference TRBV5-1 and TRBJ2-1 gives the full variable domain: KAGVTQTPRYLIKTRGQQVTLSCSPISGHRSVSWYQQTPGQGLQFLFEYFSETQRNKGNFPGRFSGRQFSNSRSEMNVSTLELGDSALYLCASSLTSGGDEQFFGPGTRLTVL.

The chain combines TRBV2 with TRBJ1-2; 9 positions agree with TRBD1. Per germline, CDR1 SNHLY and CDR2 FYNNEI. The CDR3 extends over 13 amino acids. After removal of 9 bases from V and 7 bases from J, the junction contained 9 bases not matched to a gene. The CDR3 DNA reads TGTGCCAGTTGGGTCGGGACAGGGCTTGGCTACACCTTC. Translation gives CASWVGTGLGYTF.

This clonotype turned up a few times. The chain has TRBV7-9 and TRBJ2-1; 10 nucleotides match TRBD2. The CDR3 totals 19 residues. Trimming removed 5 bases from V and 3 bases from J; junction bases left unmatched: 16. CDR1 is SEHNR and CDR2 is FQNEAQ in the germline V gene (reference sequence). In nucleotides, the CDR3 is TGTGCCAGCAGCCCGTGGGGTAGCGGGGGGCAGACTGACTACAATGAGCAGTTCTTC. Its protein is CASSPWGSGGQTDYNEQFF.

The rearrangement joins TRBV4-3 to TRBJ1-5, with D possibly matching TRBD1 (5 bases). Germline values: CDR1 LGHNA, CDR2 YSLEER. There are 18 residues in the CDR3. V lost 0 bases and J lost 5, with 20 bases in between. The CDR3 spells CASSQDLLGWGDDQPQHF. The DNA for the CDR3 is TGCGCCAGCAGCCAAGATCTTCTAGGGTGGGGGGACGATCAGCCCCAGCATTTT.

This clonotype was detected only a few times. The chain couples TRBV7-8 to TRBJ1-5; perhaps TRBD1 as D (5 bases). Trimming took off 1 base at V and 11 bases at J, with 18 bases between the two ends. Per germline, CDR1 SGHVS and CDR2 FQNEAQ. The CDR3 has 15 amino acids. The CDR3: CASSLDTGRGVAQHF. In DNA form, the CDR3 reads TGTGCCAGCAGCTTAGATACAGGCCGTGGGGTGGCCCAGCATTTT.

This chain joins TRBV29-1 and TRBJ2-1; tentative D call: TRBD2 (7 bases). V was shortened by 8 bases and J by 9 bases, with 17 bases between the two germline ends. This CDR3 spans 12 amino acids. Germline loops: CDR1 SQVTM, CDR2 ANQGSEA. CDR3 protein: CSTRGSGVEQFF. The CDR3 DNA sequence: TGCAGCACGAGGGGGAGCGGGGTTGAGCAGTTCTTC.

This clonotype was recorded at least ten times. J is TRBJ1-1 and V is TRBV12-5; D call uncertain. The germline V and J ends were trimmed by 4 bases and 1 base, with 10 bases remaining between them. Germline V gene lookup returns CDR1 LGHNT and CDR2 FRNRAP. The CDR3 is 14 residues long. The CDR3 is CASGWDTGNTEAFF. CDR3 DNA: TGTGCTAGTGGTTGGGATACGGGGAACACTGAAGCTTTCTTT.

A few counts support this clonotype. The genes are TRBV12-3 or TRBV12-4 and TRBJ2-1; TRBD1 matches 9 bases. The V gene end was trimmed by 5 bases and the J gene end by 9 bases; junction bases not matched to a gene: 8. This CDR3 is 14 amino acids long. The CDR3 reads CASSPGQGPLEQFF. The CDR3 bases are TGTGCCAGCAGTCCCGGACAGGGGCCCCTTGAGCAGTTCTTC.